Listed here are 21 T cell receptor beta chains from one sample, sequenced in a study of blood T cell repertoires in COVID-19. Profiling relied on immunoSEQ multiplex PCR, and the TCRdb table lists in-frame clones only, not all of them. The table records some 360,000 clones, roughly 90% of them present only once. Sequenced input: PBMCs or T cells enriched from blood (not recorded which). These TCRs come from a woman in her twenties or thirties who had been exposed to COVID-19.

The rearrangement uses TRBV28 and TRBJ2-1, with 9 bases matching TRBD2. Germline lookup yields CDR1 MDHEN and CDR2 SYDVKM. The CDR3 spans 15 residues. The trim removed 5 bases at V and 7 bases at J, leaving 9 bases unmatched. The CDR3 loop reads CASSKIAGVRNEQFF. DNA for the CDR3: TGTGCCAGCAGTAAAATAGCGGGAGTTAGAAATGAGCAGTTCTTC.

This chain joins TRBV29-1 and TRBJ1-1; D may be TRBD1 (6 bases). The CDR3 contains 16 residues. Germline V CDR1 and CDR2: SQVTM, ANQGSEA. V lost 1 base and J 2 bases, leaving 17 bases between the germline ends. The CDR3 nucleotides are TGCAGCGTTGAAGTCAGGGGCAGCAGACGTAACACTGAAGCTTTCTTT. Translating it yields CSVEVRGSRRNTEAFF.

The chain carries TRBV27 and TRBJ2-7; 12 positions match TRBD2. V gave up 8 bases and J gave up 3 bases; unmatched junction bases: 8. Germline CDR1 MNHEY, CDR2 SMNVEV (reference sequence). This CDR3 region has 15 residues. In DNA, the CDR3 is TGTGCCAGCTCCCCCCTAGCGGGGGGGGGCTACGAGCAGTACTTC. This gives the protein CASSPLAGGGYEQYF.

V gene TRBV19 combines with J gene TRBJ2-5; TRBD2 is a possible D gene (6 bases). The V end lost 3 bases, the J end lost 5 bases, and 7 bases lay between the germline ends. Germline assignment: CDR1 LNHDA and CDR2 SQIVND (reference sequence). The CDR3 has 12 amino acids. This CDR3 is CASSIGRETQYF. In DNA form, the CDR3 reads TGTGCCAGTAGTATTGGGAGGGAGACCCAGTACTTC.

This rearrangement joins TRBV2 to TRBJ1-2; TRBD1 is a possible D gene (5 bases). Trimming pared 6 bases from V and 2 bases from J, leaving 10 bases between. This CDR3 is built from 13 residues. Germline V lookup: CDR1 SNHLY, CDR2 FYNNEI. The CDR3 nucleotides are TGTGCCAGCAGCCACGACAGAAACTATGGCTACACCTTC. This gives the protein CASSHDRNYGYTF. Using reference TRBV2 and TRBJ1-2 for the parts outside the CDR3, the full variable domain is EPEVTQTPSHQVTQMGQEVILRCVPISNHLYFYWYRQILGQKVEFLVSFYNNEISEKSEIFDDQFSVERPDGSNFTLKIRSTKLEDSAMYFCASSHDRNYGYTFGSGTRLTVV.

This clone came up a few times. The CDR3 reads CASSLDPRRGRNTEAFF. The CDR3 DNA is TGTGCCAGCAGCCTCGACCCTCGGAGGGGCCGGAACACTGAAGCTTTCTTT. The chain recombines TRBV5-4 with TRBJ1-1; possible D gene TRBD1, 5 bases. The CDR3 covers 17 residues. V gave up 4 bases and J gave up 1 base, with 20 bases separating them. CDR1 is SGHNT, CDR2 YYREEE, per germline (reference sequence).

The V call is TRBV7-2, the J call TRBJ2-7, with 10 positions matching TRBD2. In germline, CDR1 is SGHTA, CDR2 FQGNSA. Trimming at V came to 3 bases and at J to 0 bases, leaving 8 bases not matched to a gene. This CDR3 region has 17 residues. The CDR3 bases are TGTGCCAGCAGCTTTACTAGAGCGGGAGGGAGCTCCTACGAGCAGTACTTC. Amino acids: CASSFTRAGGSSYEQYF.

The gene calls are TRBV7-8 and TRBJ1-4, with D perhaps matching TRBD1 (5 bases). Germline-derived CDR1 and CDR2 are SGHVS and FQNEAQ. The CDR3 covers 14 residues. Deletions cut 4 bases from V and 4 bases from J, with 10 bases between. For the CDR3, the DNA is TGTGCCAGCAGCTCGACAGCCGTTAATGAAAAACTGTTTTTT. Encoded protein: CASSSTAVNEKLFF.

V and J are TRBV6-5 and TRBJ1-4; no clear D. V lost 0 bases and J 11 bases, leaving 13 bases between the germline ends. This CDR3 contains 14 residues. Germline CDR1 MNHEY, CDR2 SVGAGI. CDR3 nucleotide sequence: TGTGCCAGCAGTTACTCCATTTACTGGGCCAAACTGTTTTTT. Its protein product is CASSYSIYWAKLFF.

The CDR3: CASSKKRFGGAHYNSPLHF. The DNA for the CDR3 is TGTGCCAGCAGCAAAAAGAGGTTCGGAGGGGCCCACTATAATTCACCCCTCCACTTT. This chain joins TRBV21-1 and TRBJ1-6. TRBV21-1 corresponds to a pseudogene. CDR3 length equals 19 residues.

The chain joins TRBV9 to TRBJ1-2; 7 nucleotides align to TRBD1. Germline CDR1 reads SGDLS; CDR2 reads YYNGEE. The CDR3 loop spans 15 amino acids. V gave up 0 bases and J gave up 2 bases; unmatched junction bases: 4. The CDR3 is CASSVDPGGNYGYTF. The CDR3 DNA reads TGTGCCAGCAGCGTAGATCCAGGGGGAAACTATGGCTACACCTTC.

CDR3 sequence (DNA): TGTGCCAGCAGCTTAGATGGAGGGTGGCAGACTGAAGCTTTCTTT. Translated, it gives CASSLDGGWQTEAFF. The V call is TRBV11-1, the J call TRBJ1-1; D not resolved. CDR1 SGHAT and CDR2 FQDESV come from the germline V gene (reference sequence). Trimming took off 1 base at V and 5 bases at J, with 14 bases between the two ends. This CDR3 has 15 amino acids. The complete variable domain, with remaining parts taken from reference TRBV11-1 and TRBJ1-1, reads EAEVAQSPRYKITEKSQAVAFWCDPISGHATLYWYRQILGQGPELLVQFQDESVVDDSQLPKDRFSAERLKGVDSTLKIQPAELGDSAMYLCASSLDGGWQTEAFFGQGTRLTVV.

The chain recombines TRBV10-3 with TRBJ2-1, with D tentatively TRBD1 (6 bases). V was clipped by 3 bases and J by 2 bases, with 11 bases between them. CDR1 and CDR2 from the germline V gene are ENHRY and SYGVKD. The CDR3 is made up of 15 amino acids. The CDR3 protein is CAISEKGGTYNEQFF. CDR3 DNA: TGTGCCATCAGTGAAAAAGGGGGTACCTACAATGAGCAGTTCTTC.

This chain joins TRBV5-1 and TRBJ1-5; D might be TRBD1 (5 bases). CDR1 is SGHRS, CDR2 YFSETQ, per germline. V lost 0 bases to trimming and J lost 8 bases, with 18 bases between them. The CDR3 totals 16 residues. This CDR3 reads CASSLVPRTQGEPQHF. The CDR3, as DNA: TGCGCCAGCAGCTTGGTCCCAAGAACACAAGGGGAGCCCCAGCATTTT. The full variable domain, with the rest looked up from reference TRBV5-1 and TRBJ1-5, is KAGVTQTPRYLIKTRGQQVTLSCSPISGHRSVSWYQQTPGQGLQFLFEYFSETQRNKGNFPGRFSGRQFSNSRSEMNVSTLELGDSALYLCASSLVPRTQGEPQHFGDGTRLSIL.

This rearrangement joins TRBV4-1 to TRBJ2-7; 8 nucleotides line up with TRBD1. Per the germline V gene, CDR1 is MGHRA and CDR2 is YSYEKL. CDR3 length: 16 amino acids. V gave up 0 bases and J gave up 3 bases; unmatched junction bases: 7. The CDR3 is CASSQDSDRGLYEQYF. CDR3 nucleotide sequence: TGCGCCAGCAGCCAAGATTCTGACAGGGGACTCTACGAGCAGTACTTC.

V usage is TRBV19 and J usage is TRBJ2-5; 7 bases align to TRBD1. The CDR3 consists of 12 residues. From germline, CDR1 is LNHDA and CDR2 SQIVND (reference sequence). The trim removed 8 bases at V and 4 bases at J, leaving 4 bases unmatched. CDR3 nucleotides: TGTGCCAGTTCCAGGGGGATAGAGACCCAGTACTTC. Its protein product is CASSRGIETQYF.

The chain uses TRBV3-1 (or the pseudogene TRBV3-2) and TRBJ1-1; D gene unclear. Germline CDR1 LGHDT, CDR2 YNNKEL (reference sequence). The CDR3 contains 13 residues. Deletions cut 4 bases from V and 0 bases from J, with 6 bases between. The CDR3 loop reads CASSPRMNTEAFF. CDR3 nucleotide sequence: TGTGCCAGCAGCCCTAGGATGAACACTGAAGCTTTCTTT.

Notes on this clone: Possible read error: a much larger clone is one base away. V usage is TRBV21-1 and J usage is TRBJ2-7; the D call in the table, TRBD1, was not verified against the DNA. TRBV21-1 represents a pseudogene. This CDR3 region has 13 residues. CDR3 region: CASSRDRAYEQYF. In nucleotides, the CDR3 is TGTGCCAGCAGCCGGGACAGGGCCTACGAGCAGTACTTC.

This clone occurred once. The chain recombines TRBV19 with TRBJ2-5; 13 bases are a match to TRBD2. The length of the CDR3 is 17 residues. J lost 5 bases, V lost 4 bases, and 10 bases had no gene match. Looked up from germline, CDR1 is LNHDA and CDR2 is SQIVND (reference sequence). CDR3 nucleotide sequence: TGTGCCAGTAGTACCTCAGGACTAGCGGGAGTGATCGAGACCCAGTACTTC. It translates to CASSTSGLAGVIETQYF.

This clone was counted only a few times. The chain recombines TRBV24-1 with TRBJ2-7; possibly TRBD1 for D (5 bases). Trimming pared 4 bases from V and 5 bases from J, leaving 14 bases between. From germline, CDR1 is KGHDR and CDR2 SFDVKD. This CDR3 contains 14 residues. In DNA, the CDR3 is TGTGCCACCAGTGAATCAGGGCGAGTCCACGAGCAGTACTTC. Its translation is CATSESGRVHEQYF.

V usage is TRBV28 and J usage is TRBJ2-7; TRBD2 matches at 8 bases. The CDR3 contains 15 residues. From germline, CDR1 is MDHEN and CDR2 SYDVKM. V shed 6 bases, J shed 1 base, and the junction held 8 bases outside the gene matches. Here the CDR3 reads CASSSPREVSYEQYF. Written as DNA, the CDR3 is TGTGCCAGCAGCAGCCCGCGGGAGGTATCCTACGAGCAGTACTTC.